This T cell receptor beta chain derives from a study of a mutant IDH1 vaccine in newly diagnosed glioma. General observations from the study: The study observed vaccine-induced immune responses in roughly 93% of patients.

Indicated time point: baseline, week 1 (first vaccination visit). The treatment: pre-vaccination baseline after standard-of-care therapy. There were new WHO grade 3 or 4 astrocytomas in the donors, and these were IDH1-mutant and ATRX-lost. TCRdb keeps only in-frame clones here, not all; method: immunoSEQ multiplex PCR. Among tens of thousands of clones listed, 83% were seen once. CDR3 length: 16 residues. V dropped 1 base and J dropped 0 bases, with 10 bases sitting between them. Germline V gene sequence: CDR1 SGHTA, CDR2 FQGNSA. As to this clone: What it recognizes is unknown.

The rearrangement joins TRBV7-2 to TRBJ1-3, with unresolved D. The TCR comes from a woman in her fifties or sixties with glioma. The specimen comprised PBMCs, sampled from a glioma patient treated with radiotherapy, temozolomide or both. CDR3 region: CASSLGPTASGNTIYF. The DNA of the CDR3 is TGTGCCAGCAGCTTAGGGCCCACAGCCTCTGGAAACACCATATATTTT.